This TCR beta chain stems from a study of cytotoxic CD8 clonotypes in ibrutinib-treated CLL. Overall study context: Overall, roughly 25 responses were partial and 2 complete; following median about 68 months, about 15 patients stayed remitted and about 12 progressed.

The protocol was immunoSEQ multiplex PCR, while the TCRdb copy is restricted to in-frame clones and leaves out a portion. The table shows 95,000 to 100,000 clones, with 78% occurring only once. Specimen: PBMCs, collected after 12 months of ibrutinib treatment. The TCR was taken from a human donor with chronic lymphocytic leukemia.

CDR3 DNA: TGTGCCAGCAGCCAAACCACGGGGGCTACCAGCTACGAGCAGTACTTC. Translated, it gives CASSQTTGATSYEQYF. The chain couples TRBV4-2 to TRBJ2-7, with D perhaps being TRBD1 or TRBD2 (6 bases each). The CDR3 is 16 residues long. V lost 2 bases and J 3 bases, leaving 17 bases between the germline ends. In germline, CDR1 is LGHNA, CDR2 YNFKEQ.